The source of this TCR beta chain is a study of cytomegalovirus exposure and HLA in healthy donors. At the level of the study: The early release's HLA-typed donors yielded approximately 85 million unique TCRs.

Amplification used 60 Vbeta primers and 13 Jbeta primers. Measured with immunoSEQ multiplex PCR; TCRdb has only the in-frame clones, and not every one. The sample records roughly 88,000 clones, more than 75% being singletons. The length of the CDR3 is 13 residues. V was pared by 5 bases and J by 0 bases, with 8 bases between. Germline-derived CDR1 and CDR2 are SGDLS and YYNGEE. Comment on this clone: Its antigen is currently unknown.

Whole-study results and caveats: Associated with cytomegalovirus, according to the listing, were around 160 TCR beta chains. An assumption of roughly uniform sequencing depth across donors underlay the presence/absence analyses.

The sequence derives from a man younger than 45 in good health and CMV-seropositive. The chain combines TRBV9 with TRBJ1-2, with D hard to call. Sequencing used PBMCs. The CDR3 is CASRPGTNYGYTF. The CDR3 nucleotides are TGTGCCAGCAGACCCGGGACTAACTATGGCTACACCTTC.